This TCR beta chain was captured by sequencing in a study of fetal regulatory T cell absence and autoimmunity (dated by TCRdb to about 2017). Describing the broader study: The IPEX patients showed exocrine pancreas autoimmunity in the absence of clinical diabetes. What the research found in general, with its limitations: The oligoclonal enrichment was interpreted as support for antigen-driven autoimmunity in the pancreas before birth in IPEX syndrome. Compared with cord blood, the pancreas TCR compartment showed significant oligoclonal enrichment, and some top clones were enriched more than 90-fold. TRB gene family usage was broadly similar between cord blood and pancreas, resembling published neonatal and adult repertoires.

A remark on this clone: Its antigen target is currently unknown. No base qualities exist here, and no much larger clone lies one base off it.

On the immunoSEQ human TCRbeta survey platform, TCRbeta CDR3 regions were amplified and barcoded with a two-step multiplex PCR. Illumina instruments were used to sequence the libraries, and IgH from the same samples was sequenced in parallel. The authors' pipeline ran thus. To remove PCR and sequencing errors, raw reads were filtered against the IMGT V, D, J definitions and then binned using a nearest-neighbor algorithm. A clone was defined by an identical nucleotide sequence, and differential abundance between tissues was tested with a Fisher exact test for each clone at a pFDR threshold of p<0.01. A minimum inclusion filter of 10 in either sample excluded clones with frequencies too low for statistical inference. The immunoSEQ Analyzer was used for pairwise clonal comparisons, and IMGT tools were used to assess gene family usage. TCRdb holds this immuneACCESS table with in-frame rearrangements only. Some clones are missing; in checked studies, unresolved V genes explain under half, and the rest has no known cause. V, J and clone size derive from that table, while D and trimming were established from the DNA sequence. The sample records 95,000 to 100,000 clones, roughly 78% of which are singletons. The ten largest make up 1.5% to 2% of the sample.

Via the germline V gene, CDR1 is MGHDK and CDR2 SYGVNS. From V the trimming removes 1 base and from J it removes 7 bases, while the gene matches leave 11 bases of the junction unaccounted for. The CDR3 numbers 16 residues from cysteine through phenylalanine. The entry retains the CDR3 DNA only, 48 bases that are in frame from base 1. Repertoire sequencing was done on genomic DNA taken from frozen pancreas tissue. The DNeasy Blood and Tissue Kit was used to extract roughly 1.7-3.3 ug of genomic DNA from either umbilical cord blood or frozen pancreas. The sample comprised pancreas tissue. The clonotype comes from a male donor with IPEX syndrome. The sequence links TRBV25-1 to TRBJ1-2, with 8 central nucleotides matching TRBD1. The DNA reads TGTGCCAGCAGTGAATCAGTGGGGACAGGACCCACTGGCTACACCTTC. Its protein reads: CASSESVGTGPTGYTF.